This T cell receptor beta chain is drawn from a study of Ad26.COV2.S vaccination and SARS-CoV-2 variants. Germline V gives CDR1 SGHTA, CDR2 FQGTGA. The CDR3 totals 11 residues. V dropped 4 bases and J dropped 7 bases, with 5 bases sitting between them. Libraries were prepared by immunoSEQ multiplex PCR; TCRdb keeps only in-frame clonotypes and omits some of them. In the table there are around 170,000 clones, around nine tenths of which are singletons. Study observations and caveats: The breadth of spike-specific CD8+ and CD4+ T cell responses after vaccination was reportedly substantial. Possibly, TCR breadth and depth analyses underestimated total T cell responses. Placebo and vaccine recipients had non-spike TCR breadth that was similar.

Notes on this clone: What it recognizes is unknown.

The chain links TRBV7-3 to TRBJ2-1; unclear D gene. This TCR came from a human donor who had recovered from COVID-19. Material: peripheral blood, obtained after recovery from COVID-19. The chain's CDR3 is CASSWGNEQFF. Here the CDR3 DNA reads TGTGCCAGCAGCTGGGGAAATGAGCAGTTCTTC.